This T cell receptor beta chain was observed in a study of identifying expanded T cells in peripheral blood (dated by TCRdb to about 2019). Describing the broader study: Four technical replicates, made by sequencing separate aliquots from the same pool of genomic DNA, were compared pairwise. Paper-wide results and their limitations: Between technical replicates the binomial model flagged about 1.2 differentially abundant clones, whereas over about two weeks the binomial model flagged about 15 and over about 4 weeks approximately 20. It was expected by the authors that biological variance in healthy repertoires might increase further over much longer intervals, such as months to years. Across all healthy-donor time intervals, the beta-binomial model significantly lowered both the number of clones called differentially abundant and the false-positive rate. For all healthy donors, the variance in clone template counts between two-week samples rose significantly as total template count increased.

About this clone: Its antigen remains unidentified. Qualities for individual bases were not recorded, and no much larger clone is one base off.

No immune events, such as infections, were documented for the healthy donors during the collection period. Blood repertoires from healthy donors were used as a training cohort for calibrating time-dependent variance in a beta-binomial model of differential abundance of T-cell clones. The training cohort included around 10 healthy donors, of whom 3 were female and 7 were male. Donor ages ranged from roughly 29 to 64 years, with an average of about 41 years. Obtained from a commercial supplier, whole blood was collected from each healthy donor at three time points set two to three weeks apart. Genomic DNA was extracted from unsorted whole blood for immunosequencing. Including cysteine and phenylalanine, the CDR3 has 19 amino acids. The DNA shown is the 57-base CDR3, in frame from base 1. Germline trimming: 3 bases from V, 3 bases from J; junction bases outside gene matches: 12. The germline V gene supplies CDR1 MDHEN and CDR2 SYDVKM.

The immunoSEQ Assay, which uses bias-controlled multiplex PCR amplification of genomic DNA, was used to profile TCRbeta CDR3 regions. In the authors' own workflow: The absolute abundance of each unique TCRbeta CDR3 region was quantified after sequences were collapsed and filtered. Two models were used to test differential abundance: a binomial model (Fisher-equivalent) and a beta-binomial model that adds time-dependent variance fitted from healthy donors. Clones with fewer than 5 combined templates were removed, and differential abundance was called for clones with a Benjamini-Hochberg FDR below 0.01. Using the form v = (b*log(k)+a)^2, the beta-binomial variance was modeled as a function of the total template count across the two samples. TCRdb re-hosts the immuneACCESS table, in-frame sequences only. Its copies lack some clones; in the studies checked, an unresolved V gene accounts for under half of them, and the cause for the rest is not known. V and J calls and clone size are those listed in that table; D and trimming were worked out from the DNA. This sample lists about 74,000 clones; roughly 86% were detected once. The ten largest clones take up around 18% of the sample.

Here the chain combines TRBV28 and TRBJ2-7; a stretch of 15 junction bases matches TRBD2. Sequencing was done on a sample of blood. The source of this sequence is a person aged 18 to 70 in good health. The CDR3 region: CASSFPGLAGGPPNYEQYF. The nucleotides read TGTGCCAGCAGTTTCCCGGGACTAGCGGGAGGTCCCCCGAACTACGAGCAGTACTTC.